The clone carrying this T cell receptor beta chain was seen a handful of times. The antigen is undetermined. The CDR3 runs to 13 residues. Germline lookup yields CDR1 WNHNN and CDR2 SYGVQD (reference sequence). The V end lost 0 bases, the J end lost 6 bases, and 8 bases lay between the germline ends. Patients had blood sampled at baseline and again on cycle 4 day 1 and cycle 7 day 1. The repertoire was sequenced with immunoSEQ multiplex PCR; TCRdb's copy has only in-frame clones and lacks some. The sample carries 82,000 or so clones, 75% to 90% recorded once. This sample is part of a study of OX40 agonist ivuxolimab in advanced cancers. Study outcomes and limitations: Circulating CD4+ and CD8+ T cells showed clonal expansion by week 6 at 0.1 to 3.0 mg/kg.

The V and J genes are TRBV10-1 and TRBJ1-1; the D gene is possibly TRBD1 (6 bases). Source: CD4+ or CD8+ T cells sorted from blood, taken in a trial of the OX40 agonist ivuxolimab. The TCR comes from an adult with an advanced solid tumor such as melanoma, head and neck, liver or kidney cancer. CDR3 sequence (DNA): TGCGCCAGCAGTGAGTCTAACAGGGCTGAAGCTTTCTTT. It specifies CASSESNRAEAFF.